This T cell receptor beta chain emerged from a study of post-analysis software for immune sequencing data. The length of the CDR3 is 13 residues. V was pared by 3 bases and J by 3 bases, with 8 bases between. CDR1 is SGHAT and CDR2 is FQNNGV in the germline V gene. Study-wide findings and caveats: TRBV5-6, TRBV5-1 and TRBV20-1 were among five TRBV segments more frequent in patients than controls.

Unique-molecular-identifier-tagged TCR beta cDNA libraries were used. TCRdb re-called the PCR reads with MiXCR, one entry per CDR3 protein. The sample has about 540,000 distinct CDR3 sequences; about a third are singletons. This clonotype was counted a few times. Its target is unknown. The TCR originated in a girl aged 2-17 years with multiple sclerosis. The sample comprised blood. The J gene is TRBJ1-1, the V gene TRBV11-2; D is uncertain. The CDR3 loop reads CASSFGGYTEAFF. The CDR3 DNA is TGTGCCAGCAGCTTTGGAGGCTACACTGAAGCTTTCTTT.